The 29 T cell receptor beta chains below come from one sample, sequenced in a study of OX40 agonist ivuxolimab in advanced cancers. Libraries were prepared by immunoSEQ multiplex PCR; TCRdb keeps only in-frame clonotypes and omits some of them. The profile covers fewer than 45,000 clones, with more than 70% appearing a single time and roughly a sixth taken by the ten largest. Sample: CD4+ or CD8+ T cells sorted from blood, taken in a trial of the OX40 agonist ivuxolimab. Source of these receptors: an adult with an advanced solid tumor such as melanoma, head and neck, liver or kidney cancer.

This clone was counted once. The chain combines TRBV29-1 with TRBJ1-2, with 7 bases lining up with TRBD1. Germline V gene sequence: CDR1 SQVTM, CDR2 ANQGSEA. With V trimmed by 7 bases and J by 4 bases, 12 bases remained unmatched. This CDR3 spans 14 amino acids. The CDR3 bases are TGCAGCGGCTCCGCCGGACAGGCAGCCTATGGCTACACCTTC. Its translation is CSGSAGQAAYGYTF.

The CDR3 spells CASSFSRSGHSPLHF. Here the CDR3 DNA reads TGTGCCAGCAGCTTTTCTCGATCAGGGCATTCACCCCTCCACTTT. The chain carries TRBV11-2 and TRBJ1-6; TRBD1 might be the D (5 bases). The CDR3 covers 15 residues. Trimming took 3 bases from V and 8 from J, leaving 14 bases between them. The V gene's germline CDR1 is SGHAT and CDR2 FQNNGV.

This clone was counted only a few times. V is TRBV13 and J is TRBJ2-7, with 7 bases that match TRBD1. The CDR3 is made up of 15 amino acids. The ends lost 4 bases at V and 1 base at J; junction bases unmatched: 7. The V gene's germline CDR1 is PRHDT and CDR2 FYEKMQ (reference sequence). DNA of the CDR3: TGTGCCAGCAGCTCCCGGGACAGATTATCCTACGAGCAGTACTTC. The encoded protein is CASSSRDRLSYEQYF.

This CDR3 is CASSYEGWHEQYF. In nucleotides, the CDR3 is TGTGCCAGCAGTTATGAGGGGTGGCACGAGCAGTACTTC. The V call is TRBV6-6, the J call TRBJ2-7; D possibly matches TRBD1 or TRBD2 (5 bases each). The germline V gene has CDR1 MNHNY and CDR2 SVGAGI (reference sequence). This CDR3 is 13 amino acids long. Trimming took 3 bases from V and 5 from J, leaving 11 bases between them.

This sequence joins TRBV5-6 and TRBJ2-7; possible D gene TRBD1, 6 bases. CDR3 length equals 15 residues. V lost 0 bases and J 2 bases, leaving 12 bases between the germline ends. Per the germline V gene, CDR1 is SGHDT and CDR2 is YYEEEE. CDR3 residues: CASSLGRGYTYEQYF. Here the CDR3 DNA reads TGTGCCAGCAGCTTGGGCAGGGGATATACCTACGAGCAGTACTTC.

V and J are TRBV4-2 and TRBJ1-2, with D possibly being TRBD1 (5 bases). CDR1 is LGHNA, CDR2 YNFKEQ, per germline. This CDR3 has 14 amino acids. The ends were cut back, 1 base at V and 7 bases at J, with 13 bases in the middle. This CDR3 reads CASSQGEGLGGYTF. The CDR3 DNA reads as TGTGCCAGCAGCCAAGGTGAGGGGCTGGGTGGCTACACCTTC.

This rearrangement joins TRBV5-6 to TRBJ2-1, with D uncertain. CDR1 is SGHDT and CDR2 is YYEEEE in the germline V gene. The CDR3 contains 16 residues. V lost 0 bases, J lost 9 bases, and 19 bases lay in between. The CDR3 region is CASSLALAGDLLEQFF. CDR3 nucleotides: TGTGCCAGCAGCTTGGCGCTGGCAGGCGATTTACTTGAGCAGTTCTTC.

The V gene is TRBV4-1, the J gene TRBJ2-5, with 7 bases fitting TRBD1. With 4 bases clipped from V and 5 bases from J, the junction kept 7 bases outside the gene matches. The CDR3 extends over 14 amino acids. Germline assignment: CDR1 MGHRA and CDR2 YSYEKL. CDR3 bases: TGCGCCAGCAGCCTCTCAGGGGGTATGGAGACCCAGTACTTC. It translates to CASSLSGGMETQYF.

This clone was observed a handful of times. This rearrangement joins TRBV6-5 to TRBJ2-7; D is unclear. The CDR3 runs 12 residues. V lost 2 bases and J 5 bases, leaving 7 bases between the germline ends. Germline V gene data show CDR1 as MNHEY and CDR2 as SVGAGI. This CDR3 reads CASSYSHDEQYF. Here the CDR3 DNA reads TGTGCCAGCAGTTACAGCCACGACGAGCAGTACTTC.

The V and J genes are TRBV6-6 and TRBJ1-2; tentatively, D is TRBD1 (5 bases). V was pared by 5 bases and J by 2 bases, with 12 bases between. From germline, CDR1 is MNHNY and CDR2 SVGAGI (reference sequence). This CDR3 is built from 14 residues. CDR3 bases: TGTGCCAGCAGTGACAGACTTTTAAACTATGGCTACACCTTC. This sequence encodes CASSDRLLNYGYTF.

The chain's CDR3 is CASSLALRRRDTEAFF. CDR3 DNA: TGTGCCAGCAGCTTAGCGCTTCGGCGTAGGGACACTGAAGCTTTCTTT. J is TRBJ1-1 and V is TRBV7-2, with D unresolved. Germline CDR1 and CDR2: SGHTA and FQGNSA. Trimming took off 0 bases at V and 3 bases at J, with 14 bases between the two ends. CDR3 length equals 16 residues.

The rearrangement links TRBV27 to TRBJ1-1, with a tentative D call TRBD1 (5 bases). Trimming shortened V by 3 bases and J by 1 base, and 9 bases separated the two germline ends. Germline values: CDR1 MNHEY, CDR2 SMNVEV (reference sequence). The CDR3 is 14 amino acids. For the CDR3, the DNA is TGTGCCAGCAGTTTGGTGGGGGGGAACACTGAAGCTTTCTTT. Amino acid sequence: CASSLVGGNTEAFF.

This chain links TRBV6-1 with TRBJ2-2; TRBD2 might be the D (6 bases). Trimming pared 7 bases from V and 7 bases from J, leaving 16 bases between. Germline loops: CDR1 MNHNS, CDR2 SASEGT. The CDR3 has 14 amino acids. The CDR3 sequence: CASTPPRESGELFF. The CDR3, as DNA: TGTGCCAGCACCCCCCCCCGGGAGAGCGGGGAGCTGTTTTTT.

This clone has only one observation. The chain links TRBV7-9 to TRBJ2-7; 7 bases are shared with TRBD1. V was clipped by 5 bases and J by 2 bases; unmatched bases: 9. This CDR3 has 15 amino acids. In germline, CDR1 is SEHNR, CDR2 FQNEAQ (reference sequence). The CDR3 sequence: CASSPAGTAPYEQYF. The CDR3 bases are TGTGCCAGCAGCCCGGCCGGGACAGCCCCCTACGAGCAGTACTTC.

The chain recombines TRBV11-2 with TRBJ2-1; 7 nucleotides line up with TRBD1. Germline V lookup: CDR1 SGHAT, CDR2 FQNNGV. The trim removed 2 bases at V and 3 bases at J, leaving 4 bases unmatched. The CDR3 has 15 residues. The chain's CDR3 is CASSLRQGVYNEQFF. The CDR3 nucleotides read TGTGCCAGCAGCTTACGGCAGGGGGTCTACAATGAGCAGTTCTTC.

The chain combines TRBV27 with TRBJ2-2; 12 nucleotides align to TRBD2. Germline V gene sequence: CDR1 MNHEY, CDR2 SMNVEV (reference sequence). The CDR3 has 16 amino acids. J was trimmed by 7 bases and V by 5 bases; bases with no gene match: 8. The CDR3 coding sequence is TGTGCCAGCAGTATCCTACTAGCGGGAGGCCACGGGGAGCTGTTTTTT. This translates into CASSILLAGGHGELFF.

The chain employs TRBV27 and TRBJ1-1, with D perhaps TRBD1 (5 bases). The CDR3 is 13 amino acids. CDR1 and CDR2 (germline): MNHEY, SMNVEV (reference sequence). V was trimmed by 6 bases and J by 3 bases, leaving 11 bases between them. In DNA form, the CDR3 reads TGTGCCAGCAGAGCTGGACACCACACTGAAGCTTTCTTT. Translation: CASRAGHHTEAFF.

The V gene is TRBV7-9, the J gene TRBJ2-5; D unresolved. Trimming took off 4 bases at V and 11 bases at J, with 14 bases between the two ends. The length of the CDR3 is 12 residues. CDR1 SEHNR and CDR2 FQNEAQ come from the germline V gene (reference sequence). The CDR3, as DNA: TGTGCCAGCAGCTCTATCGACCACCTGCAGTACTTC. Translated, it gives CASSSIDHLQYF.

The chain recombines TRBV4-1 with TRBJ2-5; D not certain. The J call could be wrong; TRBJ2-7 is a better fit for the DNA end. The germline V gene has CDR1 MGHRA and CDR2 YSYEKL. The CDR3 spans 16 residues. The CDR3 loop reads CASSQGEGNPSYEQYF. The CDR3 region has the DNA TGCGCCAGCAGCCAAGGGGAAGGGAATCCCTCCTACGAGCAGTACTTC.

V is TRBV4-1 and J is TRBJ1-4; D perhaps matches TRBD1 (6 bases). CDR3 length: 16 residues. V lost 3 bases to trimming and J lost 8 bases, with 19 bases between them. CDR1 and CDR2 from the germline V gene are MGHRA and YSYEKL. Here the CDR3 reads CASSQTPGHLLEKLFF. Written as DNA, the CDR3 is TGCGCCAGCAGCCAGACACCGGGACACCTACTCGAAAAACTGTTTTTT.

The chain uses TRBV27 and TRBJ2-7; 11 bases align to TRBD2. Looked up from germline, CDR1 is MNHEY and CDR2 is SMNVEV (reference sequence). The CDR3 runs to 15 residues. V lost 5 bases and J lost 2; bases outside the gene matches: 5. CDR3 in DNA: TGTGCCAGCAGTGTCGGACTAGCGGGTCCCTACGAGCAGTACTTC. This translates into CASSVGLAGPYEQYF.

The genes are TRBV27 and TRBJ1-3; no firm D call. With 6 bases removed from V and 0 bases from J, the gap between germline ends came to 6 bases. The germline CDR1 and CDR2 sequences are MNHEY and SMNVEV (reference sequence). The CDR3 consists of 13 residues. The CDR3 region has the DNA TGTGCCAGCAGGGGGTCCTCTGGAAACACCATATATTTT. Protein sequence: CASRGSSGNTIYF.

V is TRBV11-2 and J is TRBJ1-2, with D perhaps matching TRBD1 (5 bases). The germline gives CDR1 SGHAT, CDR2 FQNNGV. The V gene lost 5 bases and the J gene lost 8 bases, with 15 bases spanning the gap. This CDR3 is 13 amino acids long. The CDR3 DNA reads TGTGCCAGCAGCCCGAGAAAGGGGCCCGGCTACACCTTC. Translated, it gives CASSPRKGPGYTF.

V gene TRBV14 combines with J gene TRBJ1-1; D unclear. CDR3 size: 15 residues. V was trimmed by 0 bases and J by 0 bases, leaving 8 bases between them. Germline CDR1 and CDR2: SGHDN and FVKESK. CDR3 nucleotides: TGTGCCAGCAGCCAAGATGGGATGGTGAACACTGAAGCTTTCTTT. Protein product: CASSQDGMVNTEAFF.

The J gene is TRBJ1-1, the V gene TRBV7-9; TRBD1 agrees at 7 bases. Germline loops: CDR1 SEHNR, CDR2 FQNEAQ (reference sequence). This CDR3 contains 14 residues. V lost 5 bases, J lost 2 bases, and 5 bases stayed unmatched. The CDR3 bases are TGTGCCAGCAGCCTTCAGGGGGTCAACACTGAAGCTTTCTTT. Its protein product is CASSLQGVNTEAFF.

The CDR3 region is CASSFRASGFEKLFF. The CDR3 nucleotides are TGTGCCAGCAGTTTTCGGGCCTCAGGGTTCGAAAAACTGTTTTTT. The chain has TRBV27 and TRBJ1-4; D may be TRBD1 (5 bases). The CDR3 runs 15 residues. V was shortened by 3 bases and J by 8 bases, with 16 bases between the two germline ends. Germline CDR1 reads MNHEY; CDR2 reads SMNVEV (reference sequence).

The chain links TRBV19 to TRBJ1-2; D gene uncertain. The ends were cut back, 3 bases at V and 3 bases at J, with 8 bases in the middle. Germline V gives CDR1 LNHDA, CDR2 SQIVND (reference sequence). CDR3 length: 13 amino acids. The CDR3 DNA reads as TGTGCCAGTAGTATGGCCTTCGACTATGGCTACACCTTC. Translating it yields CASSMAFDYGYTF. Full variable domain (missing parts from reference TRBV19 and TRBJ1-2): DGGITQSPKYLFRKEGQNVTLSCEQNLNHDAMYWYRQDPGQGLRLIYYSQIVNDFQKGDIAEGYSVSREKKESFPLTVTSAQKNPTAFYLCASSMAFDYGYTFGSGTRLTVV.

In the case of this clone: Other DNA sequences in this sample translate to the same CDR3. The chain has TRBV9 and TRBJ1-1; D gene unclear. Germline CDR1 is SGDLS and CDR2 is YYNGEE. The CDR3 is 13 residues long. V lost 0 bases and J 1 base, leaving 4 bases between the germline ends. The DNA of the CDR3 is TGTGCCAGCAGCGTAGCAGGGAACACTGAAGCTTTCTTT. Its translation is CASSVAGNTEAFF.

This chain links TRBV27 with TRBJ2-1, with 8 bases matching TRBD2. After removal of 5 bases from V and 2 bases from J, the junction contained 5 bases not matched to a gene. This CDR3 comprises 15 residues. Germline loops: CDR1 MNHEY, CDR2 SMNVEV (reference sequence). CDR3 DNA: TGTGCCAGCAGTACCACCGGGGGGGCCTACAATGAGCAGTTCTTC. Amino acid sequence: CASSTTGGAYNEQFF.